This entry lists 21 T cell receptor beta chains sequenced from one sample in a study of T-cell memory formation after mild COVID-19. TCRdb itself ran the 5' RACE reads through MiXCR, one entry per CDR3 protein. The sample includes some 250,000 distinct CDR3 sequences, more than 15% seen only once; the top ten take around 23%. Sequenced material: PBMCs or a T cell subset sorted from them (not recorded which). These TCRs come from a man younger than 30 who had mild COVID-19 (a few samples of this study predate the infection). Cell type and time point are not known.

The V call is TRBV6-5, the J call TRBJ1-2, with D hard to call. The CDR3 sequence is 12 residues long. Germline-derived CDR1 and CDR2 are MNHEY and SVGAGI. Trimming took off 8 bases at V and 6 bases at J, with 13 bases between the two ends. The CDR3 is CASRPDGHGYTF. The CDR3 region has the DNA TGTGCCAGCCGACCGGACGGCCATGGCTACACCTTC.

This clonotype was detected only a few times. The genes are TRBV7-9 and TRBJ2-1, with a possible D match to TRBD2 (6 bases). V dropped 3 bases and J dropped 5 bases, with 11 bases sitting between them. In germline, CDR1 is SEHNR, CDR2 FQNEAQ (reference sequence). The CDR3 has 14 amino acids. The CDR3 here is CASSFRDWNNEQFF. For the CDR3, the DNA is TGTGCCAGCAGCTTCAGGGACTGGAACAATGAGCAGTTCTTC.

DNA of the CDR3: TGTGCCAGCAGCGGTCGAACAGGGACAGGCTATGGCTACACCTTC. It yields the protein CASSGRTGTGYGYTF. The chain combines TRBV9 with TRBJ1-2; 8 bases are shared with TRBD1. This CDR3 comprises 15 residues. The ends lost 3 bases at V and 4 bases at J; junction bases unmatched: 8. The germline gives CDR1 SGDLS, CDR2 YYNGEE.

This clonotype was observed a few times. This chain joins TRBV10-3 and TRBJ2-1, with D possibly called TRBD1 or TRBD2 (6 bases each). Germline V gene data show CDR1 as ENHRY and CDR2 as SYGVKD. V was pared by 5 bases and J by 1 base, with 15 bases between. The CDR3 is 16 residues long. The CDR3 DNA sequence: TGTGCCATCAGTACTCCCCGGGGGCCTTCCTACAATGAGCAGTTCTTC. It is translated as CAISTPRGPSYNEQFF.

This clonotype was observed a handful of times. V usage is TRBV15 and J usage is TRBJ1-1; D is undetermined. The germline V and J ends were trimmed by 5 bases and 5 bases, with 12 bases remaining between them. The CDR3 length is 13 residues. Germline V gene data show CDR1 as LNHNV and CDR2 as YYDKDF (reference sequence). The CDR3 nucleotides are TGTGCCACCAGCCCGGCTTTTGGGACTGAAGCTTTCTTT. This gives the protein CATSPAFGTEAFF.

The rearrangement joins TRBV7-9 to TRBJ1-6; no reliable D call. CDR1 is SEHNR, CDR2 FQNEAQ, per germline (reference sequence). V was shortened by 1 base and J by 5 bases, with 9 bases between the two germline ends. The CDR3 is made up of 15 amino acids. DNA of the CDR3: TGTGCCAGCAGCTTAGTGGCAGTTAATAATTCACCCCTCCACTTT. Protein sequence: CASSLVAVNNSPLHF.

V is TRBV15 and J is TRBJ1-5; 7 bases fit TRBD1. CDR1 and CDR2 (germline): LNHNV, YYDKDF (reference sequence). CDR3 length: 15 residues. J lost 2 bases, V lost 8 bases, and 9 bases had no gene match. CDR3 protein: CATDRAGDGNQPQHF. CDR3 nucleotide sequence: TGTGCCACCGACAGGGCAGGGGACGGCAATCAGCCCCAGCATTTT.

The chain links TRBV10-1 to TRBJ2-4; 7 nucleotides agree with TRBD2. The CDR3 is 13 residues long. Germline V lookup: CDR1 WNHNN, CDR2 SYGVQD (reference sequence). Unmatched junction bases numbered 3, after V lost 3 bases and J lost 7 bases. The CDR3, as DNA: TGCGCCAGCAGTGACCCGGGGGGTAACATTCAGTACTTC. Its protein is CASSDPGGNIQYF.

V gene TRBV4-3 combines with J gene TRBJ2-3; D possibly uses TRBD1 or TRBD2 (6 bases each). The CDR3 totals 19 residues. Germline V gives CDR1 LGHNA, CDR2 YSLEER. V gave up 3 bases and J gave up 0 bases, with 22 bases separating them. DNA of the CDR3: TGCGCCAGCAGCCAGGACTGGCCGGGGGCCCGATCTAGCACAGATACGCAGTATTTT. Amino acid sequence: CASSQDWPGARSSTDTQYF.

This rearrangement joins TRBV14 to TRBJ2-3; D is unresolved. V lost 5 bases and J lost 4, with 16 bases in between. The CDR3 runs 15 residues. The germline V gene has CDR1 SGHDN and CDR2 FVKESK. The CDR3 DNA follows: TGTGCCAGCAGCGAAGGACCGGGTTTGGCAGATACGCAGTATTTT. Amino acid sequence: CASSEGPGLADTQYF.

Worth noting for this clonotype: Since a much larger clone is just one base distant, this may be a read error. The gene calls are TRBV29-1 and TRBJ1-1; D perhaps matches TRBD1 (5 bases). The germline CDR1 and CDR2 sequences are SQVTM and ANQGSEA. Trimming removed 4 bases at V and 0 bases at J, with 15 bases between. The CDR3 covers 15 residues. In DNA, the CDR3 is TGCAGCGTTGGGCCAGGGTGGGGGATGAACACTGAAGCTTTCTTT. This gives the protein CSVGPGWGMNTEAFF. The variable domain in full, completed from reference TRBV29-1 and TRBJ1-1, reads SAVISQKPSRDICQRGTSLTIQCQVDSQVTMMFWYRQQPGQSLTLIATANQGSEATYESGFVIDKFPISRPNLTFSTLTVSNMSPEDSSIYLCSVGPGWGMNTEAFFGQGTRLTVV.

This rearrangement joins TRBV3-2 to TRBJ2-7; no check of the table's D call, TRBD2, against the DNA was made. TRBV3-2 is a pseudogene locus. CDR3 length equals 17 residues. The CDR3 bases are TGTGCCAGCAGCCAAATTTGTCGGGGCCCTCCCTCCTACGAGCAGTACTTC. Residues: CASSQICRGPPSYEQYF.

This clonotype was recorded at least ten times. This chain uses TRBV6-5 with TRBJ1-2, with D possibly TRBD1 on 5 matching bases. CDR1 MNHEY and CDR2 SVGAGI come from the germline V gene. The germline V and J ends were trimmed by 6 bases and 4 bases, with 18 bases remaining between them. The CDR3 is 15 amino acids. CDR3 coding DNA: TGTGCCAGCAGGCCCCGACAGATCTTAGGCTATGGCTACACCTTC. Protein product: CASRPRQILGYGYTF.

This clonotype came up a few times. The V and J genes are TRBV5-6 and TRBJ1-2; D perhaps matches TRBD1 (5 bases). Germline loops: CDR1 SGHDT, CDR2 YYEEEE. The CDR3 totals 13 residues. Trimming took 4 bases from V and 4 from J, leaving 11 bases between them. The CDR3 DNA is TGTGCCAGCAGCCCGGGACGGAGCTATGGCTACACCTTC. It codes for CASSPGRSYGYTF. The full variable domain, in which reference TRBV5-6 and TRBJ1-2 provide the parts outside the CDR3, is DAGVTQSPTHLIKTRGQQVTLRCSPKSGHDTVSWYQQALGQGPQFIFQYYEEEERQRGNFPDRFSGHQFPNYSSELNVNALLLGDSALYLCASSPGRSYGYTFGSGTRLTVV.

This clonotype came up a few times. The V call is TRBV28, the J call TRBJ1-5; possibly TRBD1 for D (6 bases). The germline V gene has CDR1 MDHEN and CDR2 SYDVKM. V was shortened by 7 bases and J by 9 bases, with 22 bases between the two germline ends. CDR3 length: 15 residues. As DNA, the CDR3 is TGTGCCAGCACCGACTCGGGGGGCGGTAGATCGCCCCAGCATTTT. Its translation is CASTDSGGGRSPQHF.

The chain employs TRBV20-1 and TRBJ1-2; tentative D call: TRBD1 (5 bases). The germline V gene has CDR1 DFQATT and CDR2 SNEGSKA (reference sequence). The CDR3 consists of 15 residues. Trimming shortened V by 6 bases and J by 3 bases, and 20 bases separated the two germline ends. As DNA, the CDR3 is TGCAGTGCCAGGCGAGTGGGGGAAAGTGACTATGGCTACACCTTC. Amino acids: CSARRVGESDYGYTF.

Only a few counts were recorded for this clonotype. The rearrangement links TRBV6-1 to TRBJ2-7; D unresolved. V gave up 4 bases and J gave up 5 bases, with 12 bases separating them. This CDR3 contains 13 residues. The germline V gene encodes CDR1 MNHNS and CDR2 SASEGT. Written as DNA, the CDR3 is TGTGCCAGCAGTGTATCGGCCTGGGACGAGCAGTACGTC. It codes for CASSVSAWDEQYV.

V usage is TRBV4-1 and J usage is TRBJ1-3; 7 bases agree with TRBD1. There are 18 residues in the CDR3. Germline V CDR1 and CDR2: MGHRA, YSYEKL. V lost 1 base to trimming and J lost 0 bases; unmatched junction nucleotides: 9. In DNA, the CDR3 is TGCGCCAGCAGCCAAGGGGTGAGGGGGCCTCTCTCTGGAAACACCATATATTTT. Residues: CASSQGVRGPLSGNTIYF.

The sample holds a few counts of this clonotype. V and J are TRBV21-1 and TRBJ1-4; the table's D call, TRBD1, was not checked against the DNA. TRBV21-1 is a pseudogene segment. The CDR3 loop spans 14 amino acids. The CDR3 here is CASSPTVRGEKLFF. CDR3 sequence (DNA): TGTGCCAGCAGCCCAACCGTCCGGGGTGAAAAACTGTTTTTT.

This clonotype was detected a few times. This rearrangement joins TRBV5-1 to TRBJ1-1; a weak D match, TRBD1 (5 bases). The V gene lost 2 bases and the J gene lost 0 bases, with 11 bases spanning the gap. Per germline, CDR1 SGHRS and CDR2 YFSETQ. This CDR3 is built from 15 residues. CDR3 sequence: CASSFSGNMNTEAFF. Written as DNA, the CDR3 is TGCGCCAGCAGCTTTTCAGGGAATATGAACACTGAAGCTTTCTTT.

The chain joins TRBV7-9 to TRBJ1-2, with a tentative D call TRBD1 (6 bases). CDR1 SEHNR and CDR2 FQNEAQ come from the germline V gene (reference sequence). The CDR3 spans 13 residues. Trimming took off 7 bases at V and 5 bases at J, with 14 bases between the two ends. The CDR3, as DNA: TGTGCCAGCACCCCCGCAGGGGAGTATGGCTACACCTTC. It is translated as CASTPAGEYGYTF. Variable domain in full (rest from reference TRBV7-9 and TRBJ1-2): DTGVSQNPRHKITKRGQNVTFRCDPISEHNRLYWYRQTLGQGPEFLTYFQNEAQLEKSRLLSDRFSAERPKGSFSTLEIQRTEQGDSAMYLCASTPAGEYGYTFGSGTRLTVV.